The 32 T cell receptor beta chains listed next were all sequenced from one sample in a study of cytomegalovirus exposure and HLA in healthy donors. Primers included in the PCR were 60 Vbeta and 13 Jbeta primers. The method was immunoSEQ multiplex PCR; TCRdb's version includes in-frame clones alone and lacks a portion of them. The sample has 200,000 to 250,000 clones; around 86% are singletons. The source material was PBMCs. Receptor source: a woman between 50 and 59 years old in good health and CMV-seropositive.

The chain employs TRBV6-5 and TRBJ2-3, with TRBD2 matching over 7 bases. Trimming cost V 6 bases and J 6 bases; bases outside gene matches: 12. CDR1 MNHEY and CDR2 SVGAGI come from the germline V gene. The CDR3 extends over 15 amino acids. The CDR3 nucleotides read TGTGCCAGCAGCATTAGCGGGCGGGGGTACGATACGCAGTATTTT. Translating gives CASSISGRGYDTQYF.

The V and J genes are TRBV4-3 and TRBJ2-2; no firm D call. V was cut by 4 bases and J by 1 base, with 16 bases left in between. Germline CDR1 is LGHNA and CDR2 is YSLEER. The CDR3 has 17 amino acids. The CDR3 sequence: CASSPTGSSMNTGELFF. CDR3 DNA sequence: TGCGCCAGCAGCCCTACCGGGTCTAGTATGAACACCGGGGAGCTGTTTTTT.

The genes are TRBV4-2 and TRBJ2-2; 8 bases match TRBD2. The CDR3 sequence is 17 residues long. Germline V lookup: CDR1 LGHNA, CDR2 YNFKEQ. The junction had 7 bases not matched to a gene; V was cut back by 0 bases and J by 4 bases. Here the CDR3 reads CASSQDFGTSSTGELFF. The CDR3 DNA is TGTGCCAGCAGCCAAGATTTTGGGACTAGTTCCACCGGGGAGCTGTTTTTT.

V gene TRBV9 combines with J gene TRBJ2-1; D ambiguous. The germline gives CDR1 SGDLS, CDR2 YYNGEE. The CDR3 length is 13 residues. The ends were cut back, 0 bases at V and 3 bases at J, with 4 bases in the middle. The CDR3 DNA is TGTGCCAGCAGCGTAGCCCTCTACAATGAGCAGTTCTTC. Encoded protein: CASSVALYNEQFF.

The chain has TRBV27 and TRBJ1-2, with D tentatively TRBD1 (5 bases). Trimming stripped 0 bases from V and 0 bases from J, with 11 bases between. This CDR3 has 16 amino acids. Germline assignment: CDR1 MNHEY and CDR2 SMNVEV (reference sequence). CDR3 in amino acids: CASSLSGWGSNYGYTF. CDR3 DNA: TGTGCCAGCAGTTTATCAGGGTGGGGCTCTAACTATGGCTACACCTTC.

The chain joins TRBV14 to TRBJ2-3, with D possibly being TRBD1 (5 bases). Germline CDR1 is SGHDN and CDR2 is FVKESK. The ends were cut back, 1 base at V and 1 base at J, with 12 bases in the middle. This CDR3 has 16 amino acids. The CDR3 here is CASSQVTRVGTDTQYF. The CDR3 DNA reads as TGTGCCAGCAGCCAAGTTACCAGGGTAGGCACAGATACGCAGTATTTT.

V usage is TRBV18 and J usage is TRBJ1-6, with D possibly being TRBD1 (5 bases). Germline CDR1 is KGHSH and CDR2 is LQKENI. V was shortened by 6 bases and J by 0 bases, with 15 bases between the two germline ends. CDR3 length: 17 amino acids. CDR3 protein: CASSSMDQGSYNSPLHF. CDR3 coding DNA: TGTGCCAGCTCTTCAATGGACCAGGGCTCCTATAATTCACCCCTCCACTTT.

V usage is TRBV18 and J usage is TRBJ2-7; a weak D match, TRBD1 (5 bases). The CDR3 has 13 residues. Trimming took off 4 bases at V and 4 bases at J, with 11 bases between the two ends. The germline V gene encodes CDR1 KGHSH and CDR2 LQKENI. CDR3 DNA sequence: TGTGCCAGCTCACTGGGTCAGGGATACGAGCAGTACTTC. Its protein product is CASSLGQGYEQYF.

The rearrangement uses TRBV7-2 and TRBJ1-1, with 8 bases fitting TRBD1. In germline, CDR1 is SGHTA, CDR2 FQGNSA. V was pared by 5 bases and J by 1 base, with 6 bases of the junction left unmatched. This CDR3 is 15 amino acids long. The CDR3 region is CASSPRDRRNTEAFF. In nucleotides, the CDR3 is TGTGCCAGCAGCCCGCGGGACAGGAGGAACACTGAAGCTTTCTTT.

The CDR3 coding sequence is TGCGCCAGCAGCCAAGACATAGCTAACTATGGCTACACCTTC. Translated, it gives CASSQDIANYGYTF. V is TRBV4-1 and J is TRBJ1-2; D is undetermined. The germline V gene encodes CDR1 MGHRA and CDR2 YSYEKL. This CDR3 is built from 14 residues. V was clipped by 0 bases and J by 0 bases, with 5 bases between them.

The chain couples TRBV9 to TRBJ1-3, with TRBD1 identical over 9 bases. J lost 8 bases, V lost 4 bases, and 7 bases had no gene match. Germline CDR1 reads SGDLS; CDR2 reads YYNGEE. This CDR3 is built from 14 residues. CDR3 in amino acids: CASSPQGAKYTIYF. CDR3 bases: TGTGCCAGCAGCCCACAGGGGGCAAAATACACCATATATTTT.

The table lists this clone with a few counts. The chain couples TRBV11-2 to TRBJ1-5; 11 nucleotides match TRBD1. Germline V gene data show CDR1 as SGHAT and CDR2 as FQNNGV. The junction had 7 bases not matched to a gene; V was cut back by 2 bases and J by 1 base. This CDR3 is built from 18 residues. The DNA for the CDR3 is TGTGCCAGCAGCTTACTCGGACAGGGGGCGCCGAGCAATCAGCCCCAGCATTTT. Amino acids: CASSLLGQGAPSNQPQHF.

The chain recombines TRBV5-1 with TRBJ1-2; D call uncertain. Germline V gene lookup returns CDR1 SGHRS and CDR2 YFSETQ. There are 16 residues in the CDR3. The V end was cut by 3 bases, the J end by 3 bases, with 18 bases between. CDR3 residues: CASSSTPDVRDYGYTF. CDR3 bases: TGCGCCAGCAGCTCAACCCCTGATGTTCGGGACTATGGCTACACCTTC.

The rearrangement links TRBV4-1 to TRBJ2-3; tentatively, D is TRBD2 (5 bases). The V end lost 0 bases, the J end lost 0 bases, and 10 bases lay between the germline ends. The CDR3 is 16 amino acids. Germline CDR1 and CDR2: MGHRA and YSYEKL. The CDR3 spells CASSQEEAASTDTQYF. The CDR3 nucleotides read TGCGCCAGCAGCCAAGAAGAAGCGGCTAGCACAGATACGCAGTATTTT.

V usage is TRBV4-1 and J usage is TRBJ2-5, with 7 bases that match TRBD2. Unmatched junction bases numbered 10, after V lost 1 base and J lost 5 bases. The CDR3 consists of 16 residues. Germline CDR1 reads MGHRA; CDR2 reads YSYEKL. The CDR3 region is CASSQAKDGGWETQYF. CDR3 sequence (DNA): TGCGCCAGCAGCCAAGCGAAGGACGGGGGGTGGGAGACCCAGTACTTC.

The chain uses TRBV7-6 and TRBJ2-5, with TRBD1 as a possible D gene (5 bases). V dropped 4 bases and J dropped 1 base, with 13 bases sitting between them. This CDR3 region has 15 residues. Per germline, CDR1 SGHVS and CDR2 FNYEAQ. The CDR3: CASSSPRASQETQYF. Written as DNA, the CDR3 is TGTGCCAGCAGCTCCCCCAGGGCTTCCCAAGAGACCCAGTACTTC.

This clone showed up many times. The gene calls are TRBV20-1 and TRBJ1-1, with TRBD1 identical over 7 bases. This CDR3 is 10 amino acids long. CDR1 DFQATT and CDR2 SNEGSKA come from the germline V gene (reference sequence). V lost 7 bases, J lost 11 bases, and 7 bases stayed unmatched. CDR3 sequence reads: CSVPQGRAFF. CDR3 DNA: TGCAGTGTCCCACAGGGGAGGGCTTTCTTT.

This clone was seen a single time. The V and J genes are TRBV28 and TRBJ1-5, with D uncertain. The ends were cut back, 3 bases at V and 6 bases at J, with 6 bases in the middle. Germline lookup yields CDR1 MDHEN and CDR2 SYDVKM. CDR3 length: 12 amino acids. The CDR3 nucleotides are TGTGCCAGCAGTTTCCTTAGTCAGCCCCAGCATTTT. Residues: CASSFLSQPQHF.

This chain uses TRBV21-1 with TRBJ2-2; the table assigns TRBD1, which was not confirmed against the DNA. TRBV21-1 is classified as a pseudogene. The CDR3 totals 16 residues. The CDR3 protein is CASSQDRGRRGGELFF. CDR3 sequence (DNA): TGTGCCAGCAGCCAGGACAGGGGGCGCCGGGGCGGGGAGCTGTTTTTT.

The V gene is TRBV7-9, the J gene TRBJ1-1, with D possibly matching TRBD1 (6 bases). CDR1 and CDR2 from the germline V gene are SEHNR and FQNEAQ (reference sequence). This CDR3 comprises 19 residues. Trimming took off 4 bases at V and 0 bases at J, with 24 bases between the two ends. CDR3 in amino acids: CASSSRDKDHPRLNTEAFF. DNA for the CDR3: TGTGCCAGCAGCTCCCGGGACAAGGATCACCCTAGATTGAACACTGAAGCTTTCTTT. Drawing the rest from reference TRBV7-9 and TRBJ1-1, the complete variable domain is DTGVSQNPRHKITKRGQNVTFRCDPISEHNRLYWYRQTLGQGPEFLTYFQNEAQLEKSRLLSDRFSAERPKGSFSTLEIQRTEQGDSAMYLCASSSRDKDHPRLNTEAFFGQGTRLTVV.

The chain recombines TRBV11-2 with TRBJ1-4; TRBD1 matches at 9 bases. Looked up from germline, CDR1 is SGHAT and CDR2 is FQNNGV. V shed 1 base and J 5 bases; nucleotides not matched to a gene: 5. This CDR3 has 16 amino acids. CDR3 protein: CASSLVAGTGNEKLFF. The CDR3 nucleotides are TGTGCCAGCAGCTTAGTTGCTGGGACAGGGAATGAAAAACTGTTTTTT.

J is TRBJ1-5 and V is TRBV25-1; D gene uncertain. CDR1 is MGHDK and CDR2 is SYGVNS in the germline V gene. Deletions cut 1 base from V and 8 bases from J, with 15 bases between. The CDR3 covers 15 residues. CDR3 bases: TGTGCCAGCAGTGAATCCAGCGGCGGCGGGGAGCCCCAGCATTTT. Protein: CASSESSGGGEPQHF.

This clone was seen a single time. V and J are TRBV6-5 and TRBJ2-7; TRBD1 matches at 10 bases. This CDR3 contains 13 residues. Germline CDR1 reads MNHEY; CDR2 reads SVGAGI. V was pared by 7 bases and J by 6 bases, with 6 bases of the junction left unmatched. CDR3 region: CASTRGQGFEQYF. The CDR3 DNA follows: TGTGCCAGCACTCGGGGACAGGGGTTCGAGCAGTACTTC.

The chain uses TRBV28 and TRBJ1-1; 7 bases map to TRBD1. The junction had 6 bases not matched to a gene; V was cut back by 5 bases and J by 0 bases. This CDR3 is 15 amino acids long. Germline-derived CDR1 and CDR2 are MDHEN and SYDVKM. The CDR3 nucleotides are TGTGCCAGCAGTCCGCCGGACAGGCTGAACACTGAAGCTTTCTTT. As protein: CASSPPDRLNTEAFF.

CDR3 amino acids: CASSQGGMYRGFQDTQYF. For the CDR3, the DNA is TGCGCCAGCAGCCAAGGGGGGATGTACAGGGGGTTTCAAGATACGCAGTATTTT. The rearrangement uses TRBV4-1 and TRBJ2-3, with 8 bases lining up with TRBD1. This CDR3 is built from 18 residues. Germline loops: CDR1 MGHRA, CDR2 YSYEKL. V shed 1 base, J shed 5 bases, and the junction held 14 bases outside the gene matches.

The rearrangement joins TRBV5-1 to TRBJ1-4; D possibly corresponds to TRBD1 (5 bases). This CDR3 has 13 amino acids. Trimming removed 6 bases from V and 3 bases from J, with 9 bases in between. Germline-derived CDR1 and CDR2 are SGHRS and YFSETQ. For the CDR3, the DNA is TGCGCCAGCAATCGGGGGGCTAATGAAAAACTGTTTTTT. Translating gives CASNRGANEKLFF.

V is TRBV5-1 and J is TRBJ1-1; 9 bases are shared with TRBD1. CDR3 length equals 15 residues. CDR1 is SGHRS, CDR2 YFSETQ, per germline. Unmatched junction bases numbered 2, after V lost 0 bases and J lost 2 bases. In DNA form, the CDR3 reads TGCGCCAGCAGCTTGGGGACAGGGGTTAACACTGAAGCTTTCTTT. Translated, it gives CASSLGTGVNTEAFF.

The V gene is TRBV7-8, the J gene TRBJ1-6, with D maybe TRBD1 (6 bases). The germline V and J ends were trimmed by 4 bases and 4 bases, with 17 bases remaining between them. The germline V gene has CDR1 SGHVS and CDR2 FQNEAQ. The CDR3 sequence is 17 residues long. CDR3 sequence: CASSSQRTVLYNSPLHF. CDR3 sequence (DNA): TGTGCCAGCAGCTCGCAAAGGACAGTTTTATATAATTCACCCCTCCACTTT.

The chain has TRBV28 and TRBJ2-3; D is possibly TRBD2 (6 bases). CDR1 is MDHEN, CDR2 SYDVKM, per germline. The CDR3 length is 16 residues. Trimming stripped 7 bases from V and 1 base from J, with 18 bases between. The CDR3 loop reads CASTPGGGARTDTQYF. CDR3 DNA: TGTGCCAGCACTCCGGGTGGCGGGGCCCGCACAGATACGCAGTATTTT.

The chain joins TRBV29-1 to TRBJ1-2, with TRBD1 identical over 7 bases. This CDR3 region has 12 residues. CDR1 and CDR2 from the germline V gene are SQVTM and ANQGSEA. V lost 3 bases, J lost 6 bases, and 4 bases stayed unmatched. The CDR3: CSVDSDRDGYTF. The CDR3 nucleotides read TGCAGCGTTGATAGCGACAGGGATGGCTACACCTTC.

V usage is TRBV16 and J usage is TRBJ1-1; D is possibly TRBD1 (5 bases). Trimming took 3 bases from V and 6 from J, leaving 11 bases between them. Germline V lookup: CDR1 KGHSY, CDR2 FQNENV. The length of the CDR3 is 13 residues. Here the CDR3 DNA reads TGTGCCAGCAGCCAGGGCGGGGGGTCTGAAGCTTTCTTT. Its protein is CASSQGGGSEAFF.

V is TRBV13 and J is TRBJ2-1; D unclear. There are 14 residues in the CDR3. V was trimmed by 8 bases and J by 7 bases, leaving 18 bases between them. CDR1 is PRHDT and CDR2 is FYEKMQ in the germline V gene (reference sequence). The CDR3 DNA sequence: TGTGCCAGCCCGTCTAACCGATATTCAAATGAGCAGTTCTTC. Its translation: CASPSNRYSNEQFF.